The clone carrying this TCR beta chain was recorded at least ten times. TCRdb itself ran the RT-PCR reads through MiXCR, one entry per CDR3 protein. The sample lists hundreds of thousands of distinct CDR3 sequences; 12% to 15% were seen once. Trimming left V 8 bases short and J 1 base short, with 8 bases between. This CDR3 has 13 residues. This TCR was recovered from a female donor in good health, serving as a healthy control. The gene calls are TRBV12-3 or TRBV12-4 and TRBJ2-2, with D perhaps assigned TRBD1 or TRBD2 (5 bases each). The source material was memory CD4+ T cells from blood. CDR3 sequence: CASRDQNTGELFF. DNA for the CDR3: TGTGCCAGCCGGGACCAGAACACCGGGGAGCTGTTTTTT.